The 22 T cell receptor beta chains reported below all come from one sample, sequenced in a study of blood T cell repertoires in COVID-19. TCRdb's copy holds only in-frame clones and misses some; the assay was immunoSEQ multiplex PCR. The sample comprises 220,000 or so clones, almost 90% of which are singletons, and roughly 16% rests with the top ten. The specimen sequenced was PBMCs or T cells enriched from blood (not recorded which). The receptor source for this set is a man aged 25 to 40 who had been exposed to COVID-19.

The J gene is TRBJ2-1, the V gene TRBV5-1; a weak D match, TRBD2 (7 bases). The germline V gene has CDR1 SGHRS and CDR2 YFSETQ. The length of the CDR3 is 14 residues. Trimming left V 4 bases short and J 10 bases short, with 18 bases between. The CDR3 is CASSPLGGAGEQFF. CDR3 sequence (DNA): TGCGCCAGCAGCCCCTTGGGGGGGGCGGGGGAGCAGTTCTTC.

The chain carries TRBV7-2 and TRBJ1-6, with 7 bases that match TRBD1. This CDR3 has 15 residues. Losses at the gene ends were 1 base for V and 8 bases for J; bases not matched to a gene: 5. CDR1 is SGHTA and CDR2 is FQGNSA in the germline V gene. The CDR3 sequence is CASSLETGRDSPLHF. DNA of the CDR3: TGTGCCAGCAGCTTAGAGACAGGGCGGGATTCACCCCTCCACTTT. Full variable domain (outside the CDR3, taken from reference TRBV7-2 and TRBJ1-6): GAGVSQSPSNKVTEKGKDVELRCDPISGHTALYWYRQSLGQGLEFLIYFQGNSAPDKSGLPSDRFSAERTGGSVSTLTIQRTQQEDSAVYLCASSLETGRDSPLHFGNGTRLTVT.

This chain links TRBV5-1 with TRBJ1-6, with D tentatively TRBD1 (5 bases). The germline gives CDR1 SGHRS, CDR2 YFSETQ. Deletions cut 6 bases from V and 8 bases from J, with 12 bases between. The CDR3 is made up of 13 amino acids. CDR3 sequence (DNA): TGCGCCAGCAAGGAACAGGCGGATTCACCCCTCCACTTT. This encodes CASKEQADSPLHF. The complete variable domain, with remaining parts taken from reference TRBV5-1 and TRBJ1-6, reads KAGVTQTPRYLIKTRGQQVTLSCSPISGHRSVSWYQQTPGQGLQFLFEYFSETQRNKGNFPGRFSGRQFSNSRSEMNVSTLELGDSALYLCASKEQADSPLHFGNGTRLTVT.

The rearrangement joins TRBV5-6 to TRBJ2-7; 9 bases agree with TRBD1. Germline V gene data show CDR1 as SGHDT and CDR2 as YYEEEE. The V gene end was trimmed by 3 bases and the J gene end by 6 bases; junction bases not matched to a gene: 13. This CDR3 is 16 amino acids long. The CDR3 nucleotides read TGTGCCAGCAGCTCTAGGGCGGGACAGGGCCCGCTCGAGCAGTACTTC. Protein: CASSSRAGQGPLEQYF.

The chain uses TRBV3-1 (or the pseudogene TRBV3-2) and TRBJ2-5, with 8 bases matching TRBD2. CDR1 and CDR2 (germline): LGHDT, YNNKEL (reference sequence). V shed 6 bases and J 4 bases; nucleotides not matched to a gene: 7. The CDR3 is 14 amino acids. Written as DNA, the CDR3 is TGTGCCAGCAGTATAGCGGGGAAGCGAGAGACCCAGTACTTC. Protein sequence: CASSIAGKRETQYF.

V and J are TRBV4-1 and TRBJ1-6; 7 bases are shared with TRBD1. V shed 2 bases and J 9 bases; nucleotides not matched to a gene: 7. Germline lookup yields CDR1 MGHRA and CDR2 YSYEKL. CDR3 length: 15 amino acids. In DNA form, the CDR3 reads TGCGCCAGCAGCCAAATACAGGGGTCCGGTTCACCCCTCCACTTT. This codes for CASSQIQGSGSPLHF.

About this clone itself: A read error may produce the germline difference seen at one junction end. This chain uses TRBV27 with TRBJ1-1, with a tentative D call TRBD1 (6 bases). Looked up from germline, CDR1 is MNHEY and CDR2 is SMNVEV (reference sequence). The CDR3 length is 13 residues. The CDR3 region is CATSGGTNTEAFF. CDR3 nucleotide sequence: TGTGCCACCAGTGGGGGCACGAACACTGAAGCTTTCTTT.

The DNA for the CDR3 is TGTGCCCCAACAACGAGCGGGCCGAGCAATCAGCCCCAGCATTTT. It specifies CAPTTSGPSNQPQHF. The chain is built from TRBV6-7 and TRBJ1-5; D not certain. TRBV6-7 is annotated as an ORF whose role is uncertain. This CDR3 has 15 residues. Trimming shortened V by 11 bases and J by 1 base, and 18 bases separated the two germline ends.

The chain uses TRBV30 and TRBJ2-3; 11 bases align to TRBD1. CDR3 size: 14 residues. Per the germline V gene, CDR1 is GTSNPN and CDR2 is SVGIG (reference sequence). Trimming removed 0 bases from V and 6 bases from J; junction bases left unmatched: 2. The CDR3 DNA reads TGTGCCTGGAGTGTCGGGACAGGGGGTGATACGCAGTATTTT. This translates into CAWSVGTGGDTQYF.

The CDR3 region is CASSPDAGLLSGNTIYF. For the CDR3, the DNA is TGTGCCAGCTCACCAGATGCGGGTTTATTATCTGGAAACACCATATATTTT. The chain couples TRBV18 to TRBJ1-3, with no clear D. This CDR3 comprises 17 residues. Germline V lookup: CDR1 KGHSH, CDR2 LQKENI. Trimming stripped 2 bases from V and 1 base from J, with 15 bases between.

J is TRBJ2-7 and V is TRBV6-5; D is perhaps TRBD2 (6 bases). Looked up from germline, CDR1 is MNHEY and CDR2 is SVGAGI. V lost 9 bases and J 5 bases, leaving 20 bases between the germline ends. This CDR3 comprises 14 residues. This chain's CDR3 is CASQGASEFNEQYF. The CDR3 DNA follows: TGTGCCAGTCAAGGGGCTAGCGAGTTCAACGAGCAGTACTTC.

The chain couples TRBV5-1 to TRBJ1-1, with a weak D call TRBD1 (5 bases). The CDR3 has 16 amino acids. Germline assignment: CDR1 SGHRS and CDR2 YFSETQ. Between the trimmed V and J ends, which lost 3 bases and 3 bases, there was a span of 18 bases. CDR3 in DNA: TGCGCCAGCAGCTCTTCCCAGACAGCCAGGGACACTGAAGCTTTCTTT. Amino acid sequence: CASSSSQTARDTEAFF.

The V gene is TRBV21-1, the J gene TRBJ2-1; the table's D gene call, TRBD1, was not cross checked with the DNA. TRBV21-1 is labeled a pseudogene. The CDR3 runs 15 residues. The CDR3 region has the DNA TGTGCCAGCAGCAATCCGGGACAGGGGATCAATGAGCAGTTCTTC. It specifies CASSNPGQGINEQFF.

This clone was found once. This chain joins TRBV4-2 and TRBJ1-5, with a possible D match to TRBD1 (6 bases). V lost 4 bases and J lost 1, with 8 bases in between. Per the germline V gene, CDR1 is LGHNA and CDR2 is YNFKEQ. The CDR3 length is 14 residues. The CDR3 nucleotides are TGTGCCAGCAGCCCACAGGGAAGCAATCAGCCCCAGCATTTT. It yields the protein CASSPQGSNQPQHF.

This clone has a handful of counts. The chain joins TRBV5-1 to TRBJ2-2; 7 nucleotides agree with TRBD2. Losses at the gene ends were 4 bases for V and 6 bases for J; bases not matched to a gene: 15. Germline V lookup: CDR1 SGHRS, CDR2 YFSETQ. CDR3 size: 17 residues. CDR3 sequence: CASSPQTTSAKAGELFF. For the CDR3, the DNA is TGCGCCAGCAGCCCACAAACTACTAGCGCCAAGGCCGGGGAGCTGTTTTTT.

The gene calls are TRBV6-2 or TRBV6-3 and TRBJ2-5; 9 positions agree with TRBD1. Trimming removed 0 bases from V and 5 bases from J; junction bases left unmatched: 22. In germline, CDR1 is MNHEY, CDR2 SVGEGT. The CDR3 consists of 21 residues. The CDR3 here is CASSYSRRRKETGGRVETQYF. The DNA of the CDR3 is TGTGCCAGCAGTTACTCGAGGCGAAGGAAGGAGACAGGGGGTCGGGTTGAGACCCAGTACTTC.

The chain carries TRBV18 and TRBJ1-2; no definite D call. Germline V lookup: CDR1 KGHSH, CDR2 LQKENI. V dropped 0 bases and J dropped 6 bases, with 8 bases sitting between them. The CDR3 sequence is 13 residues long. The CDR3: CASSPPTRDGYTF. Here the CDR3 DNA reads TGTGCCAGCTCACCACCGACACGAGATGGCTACACCTTC.

The V and J genes are TRBV2 and TRBJ2-2; 10 positions agree with TRBD2. From germline, CDR1 is SNHLY and CDR2 FYNNEI. With 6 bases clipped from V and 4 bases from J, the junction kept 8 bases outside the gene matches. There are 16 residues in the CDR3. CDR3 amino acids: CASRPSGGPGTGELFF. The CDR3 DNA is TGTGCCAGCAGGCCTAGCGGGGGACCGGGCACCGGGGAGCTGTTTTTT.

This clone was picked up one time. V is TRBV5-5 and J is TRBJ2-7; D is perhaps TRBD2 (5 bases). The CDR3 length is 13 residues. Germline values: CDR1 SGHKS, CDR2 YYEKEE (reference sequence). Trimming shortened V by 4 bases and J by 3 bases, and 11 bases separated the two germline ends. The CDR3 here is CASSVQRDYEQYF. CDR3 in DNA: TGTGCCAGCAGCGTCCAACGGGACTACGAGCAGTACTTC.

V usage is TRBV25-1 and J usage is TRBJ2-2, with a possible D match to TRBD1 (6 bases). CDR1 MGHDK and CDR2 SYGVNS come from the germline V gene. CDR3 size: 15 residues. Trimming removed 4 bases at V and 3 bases at J, with 12 bases between. In DNA, the CDR3 is TGTGCCAGCAGTGCCAGACAGGACCACACCGGGGAGCTGTTTTTT. Encoded protein: CASSARQDHTGELFF.

This sequence joins TRBV11-2 and TRBJ2-7, with 10 bases fitting TRBD1. J was trimmed by 6 bases and V by 2 bases; bases with no gene match: 10. The CDR3 covers 16 residues. Germline values: CDR1 SGHAT, CDR2 FQNNGV. For the CDR3, the DNA is TGTGCCAGCAGCTTAAGGTCCGGGACAGGGGTTTTCGAGCAGTACTTC. Translating gives CASSLRSGTGVFEQYF.

V gene TRBV7-2 combines with J gene TRBJ2-7, with 7 bases identical to TRBD1. The CDR3 consists of 15 residues. Germline loops: CDR1 SGHTA, CDR2 FQGNSA. V shed 2 bases, J shed 4 bases, and the junction held 8 bases outside the gene matches. This chain's CDR3 is CASSLPTGSRYEQYF. In nucleotides, the CDR3 is TGTGCCAGCAGCTTACCGACAGGGAGTAGGTACGAGCAGTACTTC.